The 16 T cell receptor beta chains below come from one sample, sequenced in a study of T cells in Graves' hyperthyroidism and ophthalmopathy (dated by TCRdb to the late 2010s). Libraries were built with multiplex PCR. Sequencer: Illumina HiSeq 2000. The TCR beta CDR3 regions were amplified from the RNA transcripts. For the first round of RT-PCR on the TCR CDR3, the HTBI primer set was used together with the Qiagen OneStep RT-PCR kit. The raw public reads went through TCRdb reprocessing: fastp at Q25, MiXCR clone calling, in-frame beta chains kept. Every CDR3 protein is listed once, alongside the most common genes and DNA of its rows. For this sample the table gives around 400,000 distinct CDR3 sequences, of which less than 20% were detected only once. Around a quarter of the sample is in the top ten clones. Sequencing was carried out using blood. The receptors come from a woman aged 18-29 years with Graves' hyperthyroidism that later progressed to Graves' ophthalmopathy.

This clonotype was picked up many times. This rearrangement joins TRBV29-1 to TRBJ2-3; TRBD2 matches at 13 bases. CDR3 length: 15 amino acids. V dropped 6 bases and J dropped 1; count of bases not matched to a gene: 4. CDR1 is SQVTM, CDR2 ANQGSEA, per germline. CDR3 in amino acids: CSVFGTSGGTDTQYF. The CDR3, as DNA: TGCAGCGTCTTTGGGACTAGCGGGGGCACAGATACGCAGTATTTT.

This clonotype was seen at least ten times. The chain joins TRBV28 to TRBJ1-1, with a weak D call TRBD1 (5 bases). The CDR3 consists of 13 residues. The germline V and J ends were trimmed by 7 bases and 1 base, with 10 bases remaining between them. Germline V CDR1 and CDR2: MDHEN, SYDVKM. The chain's CDR3 is CASKRGGNTEAFF. DNA for the CDR3: TGTGCCAGCAAGAGGGGAGGGAACACTGAAGCTTTCTTT.

The chain employs TRBV4-1 and TRBJ2-1, with 13 bases fitting TRBD2. The CDR3 is made up of 14 amino acids. The germline CDR1 and CDR2 sequences are MGHRA and YSYEKL. Germline trimming cut 6 bases from V and 8 bases from J; bases unmatched to any gene: 4. The CDR3 reads CASSRLAGGDEQFF. CDR3 DNA sequence: TGCGCCAGCAGTAGACTAGCGGGAGGAGATGAGCAGTTCTTC.

This clonotype was detected a few times. The chain has TRBV18 and TRBJ2-5, with unresolved D. The germline V gene encodes CDR1 KGHSH and CDR2 LQKENI. V gave up 4 bases and J gave up 2 bases, with 8 bases separating them. This CDR3 is built from 13 residues. As DNA, the CDR3 is TGTGCCAGCTCACGGTCCAGGCAAGAGACCCAGTACTTC. Its translation is CASSRSRQETQYF.

This clonotype has at least ten counts. The chain employs TRBV5-1 and TRBJ2-2; D unclear. The CDR3 consists of 15 residues. V shed 0 bases and J shed 4 bases, with 10 bases lying between them. Germline loops: CDR1 SGHRS, CDR2 YFSETQ. CDR3 nucleotide sequence: TGCGCCAGCAGCTTGGGTGTTTCGAGCACCGGGGAGCTGTTTTTT. The encoded protein is CASSLGVSSTGELFF.

This clonotype was counted many times. The rearrangement joins TRBV10-3 to TRBJ2-2; TRBD1 is a possible D gene (6 bases). Germline CDR1 is ENHRY and CDR2 is SYGVKD. This CDR3 region has 14 residues. Trimming left V 7 bases short and J 2 bases short, with 11 bases between. CDR3 DNA: TGTGCCATCACAGGGGTCGTAAACACCGGGGAGCTGTTTTTT. Amino acid sequence: CAITGVVNTGELFF.

This clonotype showed up just a few times. The V call is TRBV7-2, the J call TRBJ1-3; TRBD1 aligns across 8 bases. The germline V gene has CDR1 SGHTA and CDR2 FQGNSA. V shed 3 bases and J 4 bases; nucleotides not matched to a gene: 8. The CDR3 contains 16 residues. The CDR3: CASSFSQGASGNTIYF. As DNA, the CDR3 is TGTGCCAGCAGCTTCTCTCAGGGGGCGAGCGGAAACACCATATATTTT.

This clonotype was found many times. V is TRBV28 and J is TRBJ2-1; TRBD2 aligns across 8 bases. Germline V gives CDR1 MDHEN, CDR2 SYDVKM. This CDR3 is 15 amino acids long. Trimming at V came to 4 bases and at J to 5 bases, leaving 7 bases not matched to a gene. The CDR3 region has the DNA TGTGCCAGCAGTTATGAGCGGGAGCAAGACAATGAGCAGTTCTTC. Its translation is CASSYEREQDNEQFF. Supplemented by reference TRBV28 and TRBJ2-1, the full variable domain reads DVKVTQSSRYLVKRTGEKVFLECVQDMDHENMFWYRQDPGLGLRLIYFSYDVKMKEKGDIPEGYSVSREKKERFSLILESASTNQTSMYLCASSYEREQDNEQFFGPGTRLTVL.

This clonotype was counted between two and nine times. At one of its ends the junction is not consistent with the germline gene, which may arise from a read error. The CDR3 reads CSARDLIAGVQCF. For the CDR3, the DNA is TGCAGTGCTAGAGATCTAATAGCGGGAGTTCAGTGCTTC. This chain links TRBV20-1 with TRBJ2-1, with 9 bases matching TRBD2. Germline V lookup: CDR1 DFQATT, CDR2 SNEGSKA (reference sequence). The CDR3 is 13 amino acids.

This clonotype showed up many times. The genes are TRBV30 and TRBJ2-1, with D unresolved. V lost 8 bases to trimming and J lost 7 bases, with 15 bases between them. The CDR3 consists of 12 residues. CDR1 is GTSNPN, CDR2 SVGIG, per germline (reference sequence). CDR3 sequence (DNA): TGTGCCGGCCAGGAGCCTACAAATGAGCAGTTCTTC. Encoded protein: CAGQEPTNEQFF.

The chain recombines TRBV7-8 with TRBJ2-1; TRBD2 matches at 7 bases. The length of the CDR3 is 14 residues. Germline lookup yields CDR1 SGHVS and CDR2 FQNEAQ. Trimming removed 5 bases from V and 6 bases from J; junction bases left unmatched: 7. The CDR3 spells CASSPTTSRNEQFF. CDR3 in DNA: TGTGCCAGCAGCCCCACGACTAGCCGCAATGAGCAGTTCTTC.

Written as DNA, the CDR3 is TGTGCCAGCAGCCTTGGGACAGGGGGAGGATGGGGGGAGCTGTTTTTT. Amino acids: CASSLGTGGGWGELFF. The chain recombines TRBV4-2 with TRBJ2-2; TRBD1 matches at 11 bases. The CDR3 has 16 amino acids. J was trimmed by 8 bases and V by 4 bases; bases with no gene match: 9. Germline values: CDR1 LGHNA, CDR2 YNFKEQ.

The table lists this clonotype with many counts. CDR3 residues: CASRDSGNHNEQFF. CDR3 bases: TGTGCCAGCAGGGATAGCGGGAACCACAATGAGCAGTTCTTC. The rearrangement links TRBV2 to TRBJ2-1; 8 bases are a match to TRBD2. After removal of 6 bases from V and 5 bases from J, the junction contained 6 bases not matched to a gene. CDR3 size: 14 residues. From germline, CDR1 is SNHLY and CDR2 FYNNEI.

This clonotype has more than one count but fewer than ten. The chain recombines TRBV6-1 with TRBJ2-3; TRBD1 is a possible D gene (6 bases). V lost 3 bases, J lost 3 bases, and 7 bases lay in between. Germline V lookup: CDR1 MNHNS, CDR2 SASEGT. The CDR3 consists of 13 residues. The CDR3 DNA reads TGTGCCAGCAGTGATCAGGGGACAGATACGCAGTATTTT. Its translation: CASSDQGTDTQYF.

The V and J genes are TRBV18 and TRBJ1-1; weak D call: TRBD1 (6 bases). CDR3 size: 16 residues. Trimming left V 3 bases short and J 1 base short, with 15 bases between. Germline V gene sequence: CDR1 KGHSH, CDR2 LQKENI. The CDR3 sequence is CASSPSGGLRNTEAFF. DNA of the CDR3: TGTGCCAGCTCACCTAGCGGGGGGCTGAGGAACACTGAAGCTTTCTTT.

This clonotype showed up many times. The chain carries TRBV6-6 and TRBJ2-1; possible D gene TRBD2, 6 bases. V was pared by 0 bases and J by 4 bases, with 10 bases between. Germline CDR1 is MNHNY and CDR2 is SVGAGI (reference sequence). CDR3 length: 15 residues. In DNA, the CDR3 is TGTGCCAGCAGTTACTCCCCGGGAGAGTACAATGAGCAGTTCTTC. This sequence encodes CASSYSPGEYNEQFF.